This T cell receptor (beta chain) comes out of a study of blood T cell repertoires in COVID-19. At the level of the study: The United States, Italy and Spain were the sources of the acute and convalescent COVID-19 samples. T cells, B-cell-depleted T cells, or PBMCs provided the cDNA or gDNA that served as material.

In the original analysis: Reference gene primer amplification gave estimated nucleated cell counts. The repertoire was sequenced with immunoSEQ multiplex PCR; TCRdb's copy has only in-frame clones and lacks some. That table furnishes V, J and clone size, whereas the DNA furnished D and trimming. The sample carries about 160,000 clones, 80% to 90% recorded once. This receptor was obtained from a man between 65 and 85 years old with acute or convalescent COVID-19. Material: peripheral blood.

In DNA form, the CDR3 reads TGTGCCAGCAGCTCTGGGGACAGGGAAGATCAGCCCCAGCATTTT. Protein sequence: CASSSGDREDQPQHF. The V gene is TRBV7-9, the J gene TRBJ1-5, with 9 bases that match TRBD1. This CDR3 has 15 residues. Losses at the gene ends were 4 bases for V and 5 bases for J; bases not matched to a gene: 6. CDR1 SEHNR and CDR2 FQNEAQ come from the germline V gene (reference sequence). The full variable domain, its missing parts supplied by reference TRBV7-9 and TRBJ1-5, is DTGVSQNPRHKITKRGQNVTFRCDPISEHNRLYWYRQTLGQGPEFLTYFQNEAQLEKSRLLSDRFSAERPKGSFSTLEIQRTEQGDSAMYLCASSSGDREDQPQHFGDGTRLSIL.